These 19 T cell receptor beta chains share one sample of origin, sequenced in a study of T-cell reconstitution after alpha-beta-depleted transplantation in children. TCRbeta library construction was performed incorporating unique molecular identifiers. TCRdb processed the PCR reads anew with MiXCR; each CDR3 protein has one entry. The sample shows 500,000 to 750,000 distinct CDR3 sequences, approximately 30% of them seen only once. This material consisted of PBMCs, taken before TCRalphabeta/CD19-depleted stem cell transplant. These receptors were taken from a boy in the first two years of life with Wiskott-Aldrich syndrome, due to receive a stem cell transplant.

The CDR3 sequence: CASSQNQGYGGQPQHF. In DNA form, the CDR3 reads TGCGCCAGCAGCCAAAATCAGGGGTACGGGGGTCAGCCCCAGCATTTT. The rearrangement links TRBV4-1 to TRBJ1-5; D may be TRBD1 (6 bases). Germline CDR1 and CDR2: MGHRA and YSYEKL. V was pared by 2 bases and J by 6 bases, with 17 bases between. The CDR3 spans 16 residues.

This chain joins TRBV20-1 and TRBJ2-5; 7 bases map to TRBD1. This CDR3 has 16 amino acids. Germline values: CDR1 DFQATT, CDR2 SNEGSKA (reference sequence). V was pared by 0 bases and J by 4 bases, with 11 bases of the junction left unmatched. The CDR3 protein is CSARDRSRGFGETQYF. CDR3 sequence (DNA): TGCAGTGCTAGAGATCGGAGCAGGGGGTTTGGAGAGACCCAGTACTTC.

This chain joins TRBV6-1 and TRBJ1-1; possible D gene TRBD1, 5 bases. Deletions cut 4 bases from V and 0 bases from J, with 9 bases between. The length of the CDR3 is 14 residues. Per germline, CDR1 MNHNS and CDR2 SASEGT. The CDR3 coding sequence is TGTGCCAGCAGTGCCGACAGACTGAACACTGAAGCTTTCTTT. Amino acid sequence: CASSADRLNTEAFF.

A few counts support this clonotype. The chain links TRBV5-5 to TRBJ2-7, with 9 bases that match TRBD1. The V segment lost 5 bases and the J segment 6 bases; nucleotides outside the gene matches: 12. Germline V CDR1 and CDR2: SGHKS, YYEKEE (reference sequence). The CDR3 consists of 15 residues. This chain's CDR3 is CASSSRTGQGIEQYF. The CDR3 DNA follows: TGTGCCAGCAGTTCTAGGACTGGACAGGGGATCGAGCAGTACTTC. The entire variable domain, with the rest obtained from reference TRBV5-5 and TRBJ2-7, is as follows: DAGVTQSPTHLIKTRGQQVTLRCSPISGHKSVSWYQQVLGQGPQFIFQYYEKEERGRGNFPDRFSARQFPNYSSELNVNALLLGDSALYLCASSSRTGQGIEQYFGPGTRLTVT.

This sequence joins TRBV5-1 and TRBJ2-5; 7 bases line up with TRBD2. The CDR3 is 15 residues long. In germline, CDR1 is SGHRS, CDR2 YFSETQ. The junction had 5 bases not matched to a gene; V was cut back by 0 bases and J by 3 bases. In DNA form, the CDR3 reads TGCGCCAGCAGCTTGGGGACTAGGGTGAAAGAGACCCAGTACTTC. Translation: CASSLGTRVKETQYF.

The chain is built from TRBV5-1 and TRBJ2-5; D not resolved. The CDR3 spans 13 residues. CDR1 is SGHRS and CDR2 is YFSETQ in the germline V gene. Trimming removed 6 bases from V and 4 bases from J, with 13 bases in between. CDR3 DNA sequence: TGCGCCAGCACTGACGGAAATGTAGAGACCCAGTACTTC. Protein: CASTDGNVETQYF.

This clonotype appeared a few times. The rearrangement links TRBV20-1 to TRBJ2-3; 8 nucleotides agree with TRBD2. Germline V gene sequence: CDR1 DFQATT, CDR2 SNEGSKA (reference sequence). V shed 6 bases and J 6 bases; nucleotides not matched to a gene: 17. The CDR3 contains 16 residues. This CDR3 reads CSALFPTSGLMDTQYF. CDR3 in DNA: TGCAGTGCCCTCTTCCCTACTAGCGGCCTTATGGATACGCAGTATTTT.

There are a few counts of this clonotype. This chain joins TRBV14 and TRBJ2-1; 10 bases line up with TRBD2. The J segment lost 1 base and the V segment lost 2 bases, leaving 5 bases of the junction unmatched. This CDR3 is built from 17 residues. Germline V gene data show CDR1 as SGHDN and CDR2 as FVKESK. The CDR3 DNA sequence: TGTGCCAGCAGCCAACTAGCGGGAGTCAGGTCCTACAATGAGCAGTTCTTC. Translating gives CASSQLAGVRSYNEQFF.

The chain employs TRBV6-5 and TRBJ2-1, with no clear D. There are 16 residues in the CDR3. V was cut by 4 bases and J by 10 bases, with 23 bases left in between. CDR1 MNHEY and CDR2 SVGAGI come from the germline V gene. The CDR3 DNA sequence: TGTGCCAGCAGTTTCACCAATTTCGGCCGTCCCGGGGAGCAGTTCTTC. This translates into CASSFTNFGRPGEQFF.

This clonotype has ten or more counts. The V gene is TRBV5-1, the J gene TRBJ2-7; D gene ambiguous. The CDR3 runs 14 residues. CDR1 is SGHRS and CDR2 is YFSETQ in the germline V gene. V gave up 4 bases and J gave up 4 bases, with 15 bases separating them. This CDR3 is CASSRTLNGYEQYF. The DNA for the CDR3 is TGCGCCAGCAGCCGTACCCTAAACGGGTACGAGCAGTACTTC.

This clonotype has more than one count but fewer than ten. This chain joins TRBV12-3 or TRBV12-4 and TRBJ1-5; the D gene is possibly TRBD1 (5 bases). The V gene lost 2 bases and the J gene lost 0 bases, with 11 bases spanning the gap. CDR3 length equals 16 residues. CDR3: CASSLSGDYSNQPQHF. Here the CDR3 DNA reads TGTGCCAGCAGTTTATCGGGGGATTATAGCAATCAGCCCCAGCATTTT.

This clonotype was counted only a few times. This chain connects TRBV5-1 to TRBJ2-1; 11 bases agree with TRBD2. Per the germline V gene, CDR1 is SGHRS and CDR2 is YFSETQ. The CDR3 consists of 15 residues. V shed 4 bases, J shed 7 bases, and the junction held 7 bases outside the gene matches. The CDR3 DNA reads as TGCGCCAGCAGCACACTAGCGGGAGTTAAGAATGAGCAGTTCTTC. Translation gives CASSTLAGVKNEQFF.

The chain joins TRBV12-3 or TRBV12-4 to TRBJ2-3, with 13 bases lining up with TRBD2. The CDR3 runs to 18 residues. J lost 0 bases, V lost 5 bases, and 8 bases had no gene match. CDR3 region: CASSGLAGVRLSTDTQYF. The CDR3 nucleotides read TGTGCCAGCAGTGGACTAGCGGGAGTTCGACTGAGCACAGATACGCAGTATTTT.

The chain carries TRBV5-5 and TRBJ1-1, with D perhaps matching TRBD1 (6 bases). The CDR3 runs 13 residues. Germline V gene lookup returns CDR1 SGHKS and CDR2 YYEKEE (reference sequence). Trimming took off 0 bases at V and 6 bases at J, with 9 bases between the two ends. The DNA of the CDR3 is TGTGCCAGCAGCTTGGCAGGGGAGGCTGAAGCTTTCTTT. Translating gives CASSLAGEAEAFF.

V usage is TRBV20-1 and J usage is TRBJ2-6; tentatively, D is TRBD2 (5 bases). Trimming pared 4 bases from V and 0 bases from J, leaving 16 bases between. Germline V lookup: CDR1 DFQATT, CDR2 SNEGSKA (reference sequence). This CDR3 spans 17 amino acids. CDR3 sequence reads: CSAIGRATSSGANVLTF. CDR3 bases: TGCAGTGCTATAGGACGGGCAACTAGCTCTGGGGCCAACGTCCTGACTTTC.

This clonotype was counted only a few times. The CDR3 sequence is CASSGVVGAPDYEQYF. The CDR3 nucleotides read TGCGCCAGCAGCGGCGTTGTGGGGGCCCCCGACTACGAGCAGTACTTC. The chain has TRBV5-1 and TRBJ2-7; a possible D gene is TRBD1 (6 bases). The CDR3 length is 16 residues. V was trimmed by 4 bases and J by 3 bases, leaving 20 bases between them. CDR1 SGHRS and CDR2 YFSETQ come from the germline V gene.

This clonotype was seen more than once but under ten times. The chain joins TRBV3-1 to TRBJ2-1, with a possible D match to TRBD1 (5 bases). In germline, CDR1 is LGHDT, CDR2 YNNKEL (reference sequence). Deletions cut 4 bases from V and 0 bases from J, with 13 bases between. This CDR3 spans 16 amino acids. CDR3 residues: CASSRKQASSYNEQFF. CDR3 DNA: TGTGCCAGCAGCCGAAAACAGGCTAGCTCCTACAATGAGCAGTTCTTC.

The V call is TRBV28, the J call TRBJ2-4; 7 bases are shared with TRBD2. The germline CDR1 and CDR2 sequences are MDHEN and SYDVKM. V lost 3 bases and J lost 7; bases outside the gene matches: 6. This CDR3 contains 14 residues. CDR3 DNA sequence: TGTGCCAGCAGTTTTCGGGGCGGGAGTAACATTCAGTACTTC. It specifies CASSFRGGSNIQYF.

This clonotype was picked up a small number of times. This chain uses TRBV4-2 with TRBJ2-5, with 9 bases that match TRBD2. There are 16 residues in the CDR3. V was pared by 4 bases and J by 4 bases, with 10 bases of the junction left unmatched. CDR1 and CDR2 (germline): LGHNA, YNFKEQ. The CDR3 reads CASSLRLADEGETQYF. The CDR3, as DNA: TGTGCCAGCAGCCTTCGACTAGCGGATGAAGGAGAGACCCAGTACTTC.